This T cell receptor beta chain was observed in a study of shared clonotypes between healthy human individuals. From germline, CDR1 is MDHEN and CDR2 SYDVKM. This CDR3 spans 15 amino acids. Deletions cut 7 bases from V and 5 bases from J, with 18 bases between. Clones were read by immunoSEQ multiplex PCR, and TCRdb kept only the in-frame ones, dropping some. The sample includes approximately 500,000 clones, 81% of them seen just once. The rearrangement uses TRBV28 and TRBJ1-5; D perhaps matches TRBD1 (6 bases). Sequenced input: PBMCs. This TCR was recovered from a woman aged 40 to 49 in good health. Some clones in this sample may be carry-over from other donors' samples. CDR3 loop: CASNWGSGGDQPQHF. For the CDR3, the DNA is TGTGCCAGCAATTGGGGAAGTGGGGGCGATCAGCCCCAGCATTTT.